This entry concerns a single T cell receptor (beta chain). CDR3 size: 13 residues. The V and J ends lost 4 bases and 3 bases respectively, with 10 bases between them. Germline lookup yields CDR1 SGHTS and CDR2 YDEGEE. Under the authors' procedure: Researchers report that nucleated cell counts were estimated from reference gene primer amplification. The protocol was immunoSEQ multiplex PCR, while the TCRdb copy is restricted to in-frame clones and leaves out a portion. The DNA was the basis for D and trimming; V, J and clone size are from that table. The data contain over 60,000 clones, around 85% of them seen just once; the ten biggest clones take up around 40%. This sample was included in a study of blood T cell repertoires in COVID-19. Turning to the study itself: Acute and convalescent COVID-19 samples came from the United States, Italy and Spain.

This receptor was taken from a woman of 80 years or more with active or convalescent COVID-19. The J gene is TRBJ1-2, the V gene TRBV5-8; possible D gene TRBD1, 5 bases. Sequenced: peripheral blood. The CDR3 sequence: CASSVGDYYGYTF. DNA of the CDR3: TGTGCCAGCAGCGTTGGGGACTACTATGGCTACACCTTC.